One and the same sample provided the 16 T cell receptor beta chains below, sequenced in a study of shared clonotypes between healthy human individuals. Data came from immunoSEQ multiplex PCR; TCRdb stores just in-frame clones and leaves some out. The table has over 950,000 clones, 60% to 80% seen once; the top ten hold roughly 0.82%. Sequencing input: memory CD4+ T cells from PBMCs. Regarding subset: CD45RA-negative fraction. All receptors derive from a man younger than 30 in good health. Some clones in this sample may be carry-over from other donors' samples.

This clone was seen a single time. This chain connects TRBV28 to TRBJ1-5; D might be TRBD1 (6 bases). Germline V CDR1 and CDR2: MDHEN, SYDVKM. Between the trimmed V and J ends, which lost 2 bases and 2 bases, there was a span of 16 bases. This CDR3 comprises 17 residues. CDR3 in DNA: TGTGCCAGCAGTTTAACCCCCCGGGGGGCAGGCAATCAGCCCCAGCATTTT. Its protein product is CASSLTPRGAGNQPQHF.

The chain couples TRBV9 to TRBJ2-7; 7 nucleotides align to TRBD2. The CDR3 spans 16 residues. CDR1 is SGDLS, CDR2 YYNGEE, per germline. The V and J ends lost 3 bases and 4 bases, in that order; junction bases with no gene match: 13. CDR3 loop: CASSEGPSGNRYEQYF. The CDR3 DNA reads TGTGCCAGCAGCGAGGGGCCGAGCGGGAACCGTTACGAGCAGTACTTC.

V gene TRBV18 combines with J gene TRBJ2-1; tentative D call: TRBD1 (5 bases). Germline lookup yields CDR1 KGHSH and CDR2 LQKENI. V gave up 2 bases and J gave up 5 bases, with 13 bases separating them. CDR3 length equals 15 residues. CDR3 region: CASSPAAGRDNEQFF. The CDR3 DNA sequence: TGTGCCAGCTCACCAGCGGCCGGCAGGGACAATGAGCAGTTCTTC.

The chain combines TRBV11-2 with TRBJ2-7, with 10 bases identical to TRBD2. Trimming at V came to 4 bases and at J to 6 bases, leaving 6 bases not matched to a gene. This CDR3 comprises 14 residues. CDR1 is SGHAT, CDR2 FQNNGV, per germline. The CDR3 nucleotides are TGTGCCAGCAGCTCTATAGCGGGAGGTCCCGAGCAGTACTTC. It codes for CASSSIAGGPEQYF. The whole variable domain, remainder taken from reference TRBV11-2 and TRBJ2-7, is EAGVAQSPRYKIIEKRQSVAFWCNPISGHATLYWYQQILGQGPKLLIQFQNNGVVDDSQLPKDRFSAERLKGVDSTLKIQPAKLEDSAVYLCASSSIAGGPEQYFGPGTRLTVT.

In this sample, this clone turned up once. The chain couples TRBV5-5 to TRBJ2-3; 8 bases match TRBD2. Germline values: CDR1 SGHKS, CDR2 YYEKEE (reference sequence). The V segment lost 8 bases and the J segment 0 bases; nucleotides outside the gene matches: 5. The CDR3 extends over 14 amino acids. CDR3 sequence reads: CASAGGRSTDTQYF. Written as DNA, the CDR3 is TGTGCCAGTGCGGGGGGCCGGAGCACAGATACGCAGTATTTT. Together with reference TRBV5-5 and TRBJ2-3, the CDR3 gives the full variable domain: DAGVTQSPTHLIKTRGQQVTLRCSPISGHKSVSWYQQVLGQGPQFIFQYYEKEERGRGNFPDRFSARQFPNYSSELNVNALLLGDSALYLCASAGGRSTDTQYFGPGTRLTVL.

V and J are TRBV18 and TRBJ1-1, with 12 positions matching TRBD1. Trimming took 6 bases from V and 6 from J; bases not matched to a gene: 14. This CDR3 contains 17 residues. Germline CDR1 reads KGHSH; CDR2 reads LQKENI. The CDR3 loop reads CASSGPGQGAIGPEAFF. Here the CDR3 DNA reads TGTGCCAGCTCGGGGCCGGGACAGGGGGCAATAGGTCCTGAAGCTTTCTTT.

J is TRBJ2-4 and V is TRBV6-6; no clear D. Germline V gives CDR1 MNHNY, CDR2 SVGAGI (reference sequence). V lost 7 bases, J lost 0 bases, and 10 bases lay in between. This CDR3 has 14 amino acids. CDR3 nucleotides: TGTGCCAGCACCGAAAAACTAGCCAAAAACATTCAGTACTTC. It codes for CASTEKLAKNIQYF.

The rearrangement uses TRBV6-1 and TRBJ1-2; 7 bases are shared with TRBD1. CDR1 is MNHNS, CDR2 SASEGT, per germline. J lost 4 bases, V lost 5 bases, and 7 bases had no gene match. This CDR3 is 14 amino acids long. The chain's CDR3 is CASSSFRGAYGYTF. In DNA form, the CDR3 reads TGTGCCAGCAGTTCGTTCAGGGGGGCCTATGGCTACACCTTC.

This sequence joins TRBV15 and TRBJ2-3, with 7 bases fitting TRBD2. V lost 8 bases and J lost 1; bases outside the gene matches: 12. The CDR3 has 16 amino acids. Per the germline V gene, CDR1 is LNHNV and CDR2 is YYDKDF (reference sequence). CDR3 sequence reads: CATSVRGGSGTDTQYF. In nucleotides, the CDR3 is TGTGCCACCTCCGTTCGGGGCGGGAGTGGCACAGATACGCAGTATTTT.

The chain combines TRBV25-1 with TRBJ2-5, with D possibly matching TRBD1 (5 bases). The CDR3 totals 14 residues. The germline CDR1 and CDR2 sequences are MGHDK and SYGVNS. With 3 bases removed from V and 4 bases from J, the gap between germline ends came to 12 bases. The CDR3 bases are TGTGCCAGCAGTGAGTTTGTAGGGGTAGAGACCCAGTACTTC. As protein: CASSEFVGVETQYF.

The table lists this clone with a few counts. The rearrangement links TRBV4-2 to TRBJ1-5; D possibly corresponds to TRBD1 (6 bases). V lost 0 bases and J lost 9, with 15 bases in between. The CDR3 loop spans 15 amino acids. Looked up from germline, CDR1 is LGHNA and CDR2 is YNFKEQ. The CDR3 coding sequence is TGTGCCAGCAGCCAAGATATTGACAGGTCACGGCCCCAGCATTTT. Amino acid sequence: CASSQDIDRSRPQHF.

The CDR3 bases are TGTGCCAGCAGCTTACGAGGAAATCAGCCCCAGCATTTT. Translating gives CASSLRGNQPQHF. The rearrangement joins TRBV7-6 to TRBJ1-5; D is unclear. V was shortened by 2 bases and J by 4 bases, with 6 bases between the two germline ends. The CDR3 sequence is 13 residues long. Per germline, CDR1 SGHVS and CDR2 FNYEAQ.

Here the CDR3 DNA reads TGTGCCAGCAGGGCCCGGAGCGGTTCCTACGAGCAGTACTTC. Translating gives CASRARSGSYEQYF. The chain carries TRBV7-2 and TRBJ2-7; D perhaps matches TRBD2 (5 bases). Trimming shortened V by 6 bases and J by 1 base, and 13 bases separated the two germline ends. Looked up from germline, CDR1 is SGHTA and CDR2 is FQGNSA. The CDR3 contains 14 residues.

The chain links TRBV4-2 to TRBJ2-5; D is unresolved. The CDR3 sequence is 14 residues long. V dropped 4 bases and J dropped 4 bases, with 13 bases sitting between them. The germline V gene has CDR1 LGHNA and CDR2 YNFKEQ. The CDR3 DNA sequence: TGTGCCAGCAGCCCTAGTGTAATAACAGAGACCCAGTACTTC. Translating gives CASSPSVITETQYF.

V is TRBV6-4 and J is TRBJ1-1, with TRBD1 identical over 7 bases. Trimming at V came to 2 bases and at J to 1 base, leaving 4 bases not matched to a gene. The CDR3 is made up of 15 amino acids. Germline V gives CDR1 MRHNA, CDR2 SNTAGT. DNA for the CDR3: TGTGCCAGCAGTGACGCGACAGGGCCGAACACTGAAGCTTTCTTT. Translating gives CASSDATGPNTEAFF.

The chain links TRBV18 to TRBJ2-3; TRBD2 matches at 10 bases. The ends lost 2 bases at V and 6 bases at J; junction bases unmatched: 8. The germline CDR1 and CDR2 sequences are KGHSH and LQKENI. CDR3 size: 16 residues. CDR3 DNA sequence: TGTGCCAGCTCACCAGGAAGCGGGAGGGCCTGGGATACGCAGTATTTT. It yields the protein CASSPGSGRAWDTQYF. The entire variable domain, with the rest obtained from reference TRBV18 and TRBJ2-3, is as follows: NAGVMQNPRHLVRRRGQEARLRCSPMKGHSHVYWYRQLPEEGLKFMVYLQKENIIDESGMPKERFSAEFPKEGPSILRIQQVVRGDSAAYFCASSPGSGRAWDTQYFGPGTRLTVL.